This is a list of T cell receptor beta chains from one sample in a study of Tregs in tolerant kidney transplant recipients. Method: immunoSEQ multiplex PCR; TCRdb's copy keeps in-frame clones and lacks some. The data show 110,000 or so clones, around 91% seen once. The source material was CD4+ T cells from blood. The receptors originated from a human donor in good health. Both conserved end residues are part of each CDR3. A D gene is named only where the DNA matches it firmly. Rows give clone size only sometimes, using once, few, many, or a class for an expanded clone.

>-|-|TRBJ1-2|TRBV5-1
CASSLGGVNYGYTF
TGCGCCAGCAGCTTGGGAGGGGTGAACTATGGCTACACCTTC
>TRBD2|once|TRBJ2-3|TRBV9
CASSTRREAGSNTDTQYF
TGTGCCAGCAGCACCCGTAGGGAAGCGGGGTCAAACACAGATACGCAGTATTTT
>-|-|TRBJ1-2|TRBV5-3
CARDPRRGANYGYTF
TGTGCCAGAGACCCCAGAAGGGGGGCGAACTATGGCTACACCTTC
>-|-|TRBJ2-2|TRBV5-6
CASSRTVNTGELFF
TGTGCCAGCAGCAGGACTGTGAACACCGGGGAGCTGTTTTTT
>TRBD1|-|TRBJ1-1|TRBV5-1
CASSLPDRAPMNTEAFF
TGCGCCAGCAGCTTACCTGACAGGGCTCCTATGAACACTGAAGCTTTCTTT
>-|-|TRBJ2-3|TRBV7-2
CASSLGGFTDTQYF
TGTGCCAGCAGCTTAGGCGGGTTCACAGATACGCAGTATTTT
>-|-|TRBJ1-1|TRBV5-6
CASSLAGSTLEAFF
TGTGCCAGCAGCTTGGCGGGGAGCACCCTTGAAGCTTTCTTT
>-|once|TRBJ2-1|TRBV19
CASSINRGPNEQFF
TGTGCCAGTAGTATTAACCGGGGGCCCAATGAGCAGTTCTTC
>-|-|TRBJ2-7|TRBV5-1
CASSGPSYEQYF
TGCGCCAGCAGCGGCCCCTCCTACGAGCAGTACTTC
>-|-|TRBJ2-5|TRBV5-6
CASSLYQETQYF
TGTGCCAGCAGCTTGTACCAAGAGACCCAGTACTTC
>-|-|TRBJ1-4|TRBV7-9
CASSTGNPYEKLFF
TGTGCCAGCAGCACAGGGAATCCTTATGAAAAACTGTTTTTT
>-|-|TRBJ2-1|TRBV11-3
CASSLEGYNEQFF
TGTGCCAGCAGCTTAGAGGGTTACAATGAGCAGTTCTTC
>-|-|TRBJ2-7|TRBV18
CASSPQSVDYEQYF
TGTGCCAGCTCACCACAGTCGGTCGACTACGAGCAGTACTTC
>TRBD2|-|TRBJ2-7|TRBV6-5
CASFPGLGAEQYF
TGTGCCAGCTTTCCCGGACTAGGTGCCGAGCAGTACTTC
>-|-|TRBJ2-7|TRBV7-2
CASSLAASSYEQYF
TGTGCCAGCAGCTTAGCGGCTAGCAGCTACGAGCAGTACTTC
>TRBD1|-|TRBJ2-1|TRBV5-4
CASRTDRANNEQFF
TGTGCCAGCAGGACTGACAGGGCCAACAATGAGCAGTTCTTC
>-|-|TRBJ2-7|TRBV30
CAWSTGNTRSEQYF
TGTGCCTGGAGCACCGGGAACACCAGGAGCGAGCAGTACTTC
>-|-|TRBJ2-2|TRBV11-3
CASSLEFNTGELFF
TGTGCCAGCAGCTTAGAGTTTAACACCGGGGAGCTGTTTTTT
>-|-|TRBJ2-3|TRBV6-5
CATRLPEGTDTQYF
TGTGCCACCCGATTGCCAGAGGGCACAGATACGCAGTATTTT
>TRBD1|-|TRBJ2-7|TRBV6-5
CASSSTGSSYEQYF
TGTGCCAGCAGTTCGACAGGGAGCTCCTACGAGCAGTACTTC
>-|-|TRBJ1-1|TRBV29-1
CSGGDTYNTEAFF
TGCAGCGGGGGAGACACATATAACACTGAAGCTTTCTTT
>TRBD1|-|TRBJ1-2|TRBV19
CASSSRDRGGYTF
TGTGCCAGTAGTTCCCGGGACAGGGGTGGCTACACCTTC
>-|-|TRBJ2-3|TRBV19
CASRIKGGITDTQYF
TGTGCCAGTAGGATTAAAGGGGGGATCACAGATACGCAGTATTTT
>TRBD1|-|TRBJ2-5|TRBV4-1
CASSQGSGTGVETQYF
TGCGCCAGCAGCCAAGGATCCGGGACAGGGGTTGAGACCCAGTACTTC
>-|-|TRBJ1-2|TRBV6-5
CASSEQLYGYTF
TGTGCCAGCAGTGAGCAGCTCTATGGCTACACCTTC
>-|-|TRBJ1-2|TRBV5-5
CASSLERVNYGYTF
TGTGCCAGCAGCTTGGAGCGGGTTAACTATGGCTACACCTTC
>-|once|TRBJ2-1|TRBV5-6
CASSLRRISYNEQFF
TGTGCCAGCAGCTTGCGGCGGATCTCCTACAATGAGCAGTTCTTC
>TRBD1|-|TRBJ2-1|TRBV19
CASSIDRTGSSYNEQFF
TGTGCCAGTAGTATAGATAGGACAGGGAGCTCCTACAATGAGCAGTTCTTC
>-|once|TRBJ2-5|TRBV7-9
CASSSAWRPQETQYF
TGTGCCAGCAGCTCTGCGTGGAGGCCACAAGAGACCCAGTACTTC
>-|-|TRBJ1-2|TRBV5-4
CASSLTTGPHGYTF
TGTGCCAGCAGCTTAACGACAGGACCTCATGGCTACACCTTC
>-|-|TRBJ1-1|TRBV4-1
CASSQDGGGIFGPEAFF
TGCGCCAGCAGCCAAGATGGGGGGGGGATTTTTGGTCCTGAAGCTTTCTTT
>-|-|TRBJ2-3|TRBV5-1
CASSWTHSPTDTQYF
TGCGCCAGCAGCTGGACCCACAGTCCCACAGATACGCAGTATTTT
>-|-|TRBJ1-4|TRBV6-5
CASSRTSKNEKLFF
TGTGCCAGCAGTCGGACCAGCAAGAATGAAAAACTGTTTTTT
>TRBD2|-|TRBJ2-7|TRBV5-1
CASSPGGGVYEQYF
TGCGCCAGCAGCCCCGGGGGGGGAGTCTACGAGCAGTACTTC